This T cell receptor (beta chain) was sequenced for a study of T cell responses to AZD1222 COVID-19 vaccine. Study results and caveats: Reports indicate that nearly half of spike-specific TCRs are directed at unmutated variant regions. Elevations in Spike-specific TCR breadth and depth followed administration of two AZD1222 doses. The sample set comprised mostly white British donors with more females, and clonal diversity was possibly underestimated.

Repertoires were generated with immunoSEQ multiplex PCR, while TCRdb's copy carries only in-frame clones and drops some. The sample consists of about 120,000 clones, 85% to 95% of them appearing once. Investigators merged groups given second doses at roughly 4 or roughly 12 weeks. This CDR3 spans 13 amino acids. V was shortened by 5 bases and J by 4 bases, with 11 bases between the two germline ends. The germline gives CDR1 LNHDA, CDR2 SQIVND (reference sequence). Points on this clone: Its antigen remains unknown.

The sequenced sample was peripheral blood, obtained 28 days after the second AZD1222 dose. V and J are TRBV19 and TRBJ1-2, with a weak D call TRBD1 (5 bases). The receptor was derived from an adult who received the AZD1222 COVID-19 vaccine. The CDR3 sequence is CASSAGRFYGYTF. CDR3 DNA: TGTGCCAGTAGTGCAGGGAGGTTCTATGGCTACACCTTC.